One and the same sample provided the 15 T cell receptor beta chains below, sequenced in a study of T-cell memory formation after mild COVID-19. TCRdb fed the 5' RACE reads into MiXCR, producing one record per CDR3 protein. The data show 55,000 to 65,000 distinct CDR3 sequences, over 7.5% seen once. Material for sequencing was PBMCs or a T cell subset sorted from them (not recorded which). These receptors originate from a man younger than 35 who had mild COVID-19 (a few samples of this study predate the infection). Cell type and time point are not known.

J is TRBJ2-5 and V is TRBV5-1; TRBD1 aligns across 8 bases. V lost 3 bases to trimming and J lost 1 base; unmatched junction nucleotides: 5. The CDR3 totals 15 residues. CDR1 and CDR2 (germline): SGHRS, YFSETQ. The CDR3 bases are TGCGCCAGCAGCTCAGGACAGGGAAGCCAAGAGACCCAGTACTTC. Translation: CASSSGQGSQETQYF.

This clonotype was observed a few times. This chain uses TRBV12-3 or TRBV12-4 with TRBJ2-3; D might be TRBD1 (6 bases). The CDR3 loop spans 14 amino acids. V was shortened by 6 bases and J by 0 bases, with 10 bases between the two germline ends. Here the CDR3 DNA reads TGTGCCAGCAGGGACAGTCCTAGCACAGATACGCAGTATTTT. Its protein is CASRDSPSTDTQYF.

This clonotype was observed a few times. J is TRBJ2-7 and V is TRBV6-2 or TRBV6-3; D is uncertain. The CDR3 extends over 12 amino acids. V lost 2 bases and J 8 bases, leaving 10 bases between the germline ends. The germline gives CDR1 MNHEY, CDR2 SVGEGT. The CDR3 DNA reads TGTGCCAGCAGTTACCGCGAGAGCCAGCAGTACTTC. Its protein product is CASSYRESQQYF.

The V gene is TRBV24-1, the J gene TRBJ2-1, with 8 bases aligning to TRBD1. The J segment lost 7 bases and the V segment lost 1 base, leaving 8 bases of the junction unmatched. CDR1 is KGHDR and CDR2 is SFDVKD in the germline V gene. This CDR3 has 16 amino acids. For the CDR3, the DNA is TGTGCCACCAGTGATTTCGGACAGGGCGGGCGTAATGAGCAGTTCTTC. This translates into CATSDFGQGGRNEQFF.

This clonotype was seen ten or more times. The CDR3 coding sequence is TGCGCCAGCAGCTTGGAACATCCGATTTACAATGAGCAGTTCTTC. Its protein product is CASSLEHPIYNEQFF. The chain carries TRBV5-1 and TRBJ2-1; D not resolved. Germline CDR1 SGHRS, CDR2 YFSETQ. The CDR3 runs 15 residues. V was trimmed by 0 bases and J by 4 bases, leaving 11 bases between them. The variable domain in full, with the rest retrieved from reference TRBV5-1 and TRBJ2-1, is KAGVTQTPRYLIKTRGQQVTLSCSPISGHRSVSWYQQTPGQGLQFLFEYFSETQRNKGNFPGRFSGRQFSNSRSEMNVSTLELGDSALYLCASSLEHPIYNEQFFGPGTRLTVL.

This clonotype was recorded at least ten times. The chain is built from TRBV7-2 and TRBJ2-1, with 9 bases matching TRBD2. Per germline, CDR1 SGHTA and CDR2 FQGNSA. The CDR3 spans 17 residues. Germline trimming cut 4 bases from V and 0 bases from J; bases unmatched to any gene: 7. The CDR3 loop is CASSSSRRGGSYNEQFF. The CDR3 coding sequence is TGTGCCAGCAGCTCCTCCAGGCGGGGGGGCTCCTACAATGAGCAGTTCTTC.

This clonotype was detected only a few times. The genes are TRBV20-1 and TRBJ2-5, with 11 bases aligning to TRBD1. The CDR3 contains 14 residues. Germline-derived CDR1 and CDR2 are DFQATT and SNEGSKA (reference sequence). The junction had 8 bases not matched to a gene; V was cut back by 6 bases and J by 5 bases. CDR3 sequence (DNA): TGCAGTGCGGAGCGGACAGGGGGCGTCGAGACCCAGTACTTC. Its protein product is CSAERTGGVETQYF.

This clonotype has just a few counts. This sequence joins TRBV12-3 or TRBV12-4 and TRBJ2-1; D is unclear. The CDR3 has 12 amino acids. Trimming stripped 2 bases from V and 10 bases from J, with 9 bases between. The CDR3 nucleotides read TGTGCCAGCAGTTTATTTGGGAACGAGCAGTTCTTC. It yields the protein CASSLFGNEQFF.

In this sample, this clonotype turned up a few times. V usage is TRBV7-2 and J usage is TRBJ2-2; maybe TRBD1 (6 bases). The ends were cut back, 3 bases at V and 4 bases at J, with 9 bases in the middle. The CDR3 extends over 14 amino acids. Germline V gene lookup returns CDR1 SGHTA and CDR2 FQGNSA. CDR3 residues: CASSLDSSTGELFF. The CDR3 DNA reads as TGTGCCAGCAGCTTGGACAGCTCCACCGGGGAGCTGTTTTTT.

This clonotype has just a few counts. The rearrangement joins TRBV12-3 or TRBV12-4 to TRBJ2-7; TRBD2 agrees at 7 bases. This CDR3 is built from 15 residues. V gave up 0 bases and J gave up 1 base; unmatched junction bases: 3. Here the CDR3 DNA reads TGTGCCAGCAGTTTAGCGGCTAGCGGATCCTACGAGCAGTACTTC. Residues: CASSLAASGSYEQYF.

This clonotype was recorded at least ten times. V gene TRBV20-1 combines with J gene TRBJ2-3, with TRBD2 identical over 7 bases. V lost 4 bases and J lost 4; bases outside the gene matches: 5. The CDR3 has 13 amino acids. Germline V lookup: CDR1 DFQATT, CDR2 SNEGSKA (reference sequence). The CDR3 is CSAIHTSADTQYF. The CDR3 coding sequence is TGCAGTGCTATTCATACTAGCGCAGATACGCAGTATTTT.

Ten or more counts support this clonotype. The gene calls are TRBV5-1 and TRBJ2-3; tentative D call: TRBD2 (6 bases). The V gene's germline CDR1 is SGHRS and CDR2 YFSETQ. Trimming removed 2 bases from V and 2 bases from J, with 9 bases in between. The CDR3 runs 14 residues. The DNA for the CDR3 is TGCGCCAGCAGCTTAGGAGGGGCCACAGATACGCAGTATTTT. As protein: CASSLGGATDTQYF.

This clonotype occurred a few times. The CDR3 spells CASSQDLPWSYNEQFF. The DNA of the CDR3 is TGTGCCAGCAGCCAAGATTTACCCTGGTCCTACAATGAGCAGTTCTTC. V usage is TRBV14 and J usage is TRBJ2-1, with no clear D. V lost 0 bases, J lost 1 base, and 10 bases lay in between. Germline V CDR1 and CDR2: SGHDN, FVKESK. This CDR3 comprises 16 residues.

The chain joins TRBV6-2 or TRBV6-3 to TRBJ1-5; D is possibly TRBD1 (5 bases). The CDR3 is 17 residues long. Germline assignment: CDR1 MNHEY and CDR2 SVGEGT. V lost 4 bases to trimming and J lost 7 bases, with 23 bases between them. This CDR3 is CASSWSHGTAYGQPQHF. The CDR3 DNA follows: TGTGCCAGCAGTTGGAGCCATGGGACGGCTTACGGACAGCCCCAGCATTTT.

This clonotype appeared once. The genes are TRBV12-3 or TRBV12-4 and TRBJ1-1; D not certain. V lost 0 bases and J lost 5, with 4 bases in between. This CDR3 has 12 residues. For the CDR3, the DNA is TGTGCCAGCAGTTTAGCGGTTACTGAAGCTTTCTTT. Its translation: CASSLAVTEAFF.